The clone carrying this TCR beta chain came up a few times. Its target is unknown. The record originates from a study of T-cell memory formation after mild COVID-19. Across the whole study: There were largely donor-specific TCR clusters. Study observations and caveats: Prior to infection, memory already included some responding clones, suggesting cross-reactive memory joined.

The germline V gene has CDR1 MDHEN and CDR2 SYDVKM. The CDR3 contains 12 residues. Trimming removed 4 bases from V and 11 bases from J, with 12 bases in between. 5'RACE with constant-segment primers yielded barcoded, UMI-tagged TCR alpha and TCR beta cDNA libraries. TCRdb re-called the 5' RACE reads through MiXCR, storing one row per CDR3 protein. The data contain approximately 300,000 distinct CDR3 sequences, around 8% of them seen just once; the ten biggest clones take up 22%. J is TRBJ2-1 and V is TRBV28; D is possibly TRBD1 (7 bases). The sequence was collected from a man aged 18 to 29 who had mild COVID-19 (a few samples of this study predate the infection). Cell type and time point are not known. Sequencing was carried out using PBMCs or a T cell subset sorted from them (not recorded which). The CDR3 sequence: CASSSQGGQQFF. The CDR3 DNA reads TGTGCCAGCAGTTCTCAGGGGGGCCAGCAGTTCTTC.